Described below is a single TCR beta chain sequence and its context. The antigen remains unidentified. This sample is part of a study of cytomegalovirus exposure and HLA in healthy donors. The study's findings and limits: Researchers reported that a few CMV-associated chains were confirmed in vitro as CMV antigen-specific. Overall, about 160 TCR beta chains were annotated as cytomegalovirus-associated.

Clones were read by immunoSEQ multiplex PCR, and TCRdb kept only the in-frame ones, dropping some. Among 130,000 to 150,000 clones, approximately 90% were seen once, and the ten largest hold around 0.7%. Germline CDR1 is MDHEN and CDR2 is SYDVKM. The CDR3 sequence is 15 residues long. Trimming pared 4 bases from V and 1 base from J, leaving 13 bases between. Material for sequencing was PBMCs. The receptor was derived from a man between 18 and 35 years old in good health and CMV-seronegative. The chain joins TRBV28 to TRBJ1-1; D is perhaps TRBD1 (6 bases). The CDR3 DNA is TGTGCCAGCAGTTACAACTTACAGGGGAACACTGAAGCTTTCTTT. Encoded protein: CASSYNLQGNTEAFF.